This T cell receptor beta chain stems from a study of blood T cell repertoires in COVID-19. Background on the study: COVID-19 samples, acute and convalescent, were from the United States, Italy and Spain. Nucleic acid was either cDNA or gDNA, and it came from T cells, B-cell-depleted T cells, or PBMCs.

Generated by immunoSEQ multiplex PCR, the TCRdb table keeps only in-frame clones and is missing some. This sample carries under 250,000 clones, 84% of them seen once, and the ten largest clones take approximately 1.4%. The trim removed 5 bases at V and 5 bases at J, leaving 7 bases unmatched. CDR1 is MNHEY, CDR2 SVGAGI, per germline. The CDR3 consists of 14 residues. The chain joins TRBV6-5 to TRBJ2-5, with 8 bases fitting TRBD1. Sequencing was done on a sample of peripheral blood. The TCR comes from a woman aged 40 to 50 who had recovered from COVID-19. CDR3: CASSNRGSRETQYF. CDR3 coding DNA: TGTGCCAGCAGTAACAGGGGGAGCAGGGAGACCCAGTACTTC.